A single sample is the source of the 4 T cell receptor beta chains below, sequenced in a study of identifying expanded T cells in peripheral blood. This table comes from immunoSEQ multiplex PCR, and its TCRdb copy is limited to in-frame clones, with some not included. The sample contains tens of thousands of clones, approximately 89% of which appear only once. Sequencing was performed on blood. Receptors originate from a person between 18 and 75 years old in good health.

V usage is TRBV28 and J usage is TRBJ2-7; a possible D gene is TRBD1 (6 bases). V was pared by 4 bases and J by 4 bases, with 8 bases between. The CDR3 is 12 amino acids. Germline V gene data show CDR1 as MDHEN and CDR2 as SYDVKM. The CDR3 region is CASSWTEYEQYF. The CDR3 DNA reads TGTGCCAGCAGTTGGACAGAGTACGAGCAGTACTTC.

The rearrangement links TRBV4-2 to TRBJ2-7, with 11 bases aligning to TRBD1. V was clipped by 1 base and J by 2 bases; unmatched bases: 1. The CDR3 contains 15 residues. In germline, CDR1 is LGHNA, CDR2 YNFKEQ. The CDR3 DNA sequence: TGTGCCAGCAGCCAAGGGACAGGGGGCCCCTACGAGCAGTACTTC. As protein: CASSQGTGGPYEQYF.

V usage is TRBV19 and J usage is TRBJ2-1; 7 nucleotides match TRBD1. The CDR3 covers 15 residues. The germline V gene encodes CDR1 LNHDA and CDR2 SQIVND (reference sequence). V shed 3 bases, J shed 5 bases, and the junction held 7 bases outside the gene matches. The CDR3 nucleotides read TGTGCCAGTAGTATCCCGACAGGGAAACACAATGAGCAGTTCTTC. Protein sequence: CASSIPTGKHNEQFF.

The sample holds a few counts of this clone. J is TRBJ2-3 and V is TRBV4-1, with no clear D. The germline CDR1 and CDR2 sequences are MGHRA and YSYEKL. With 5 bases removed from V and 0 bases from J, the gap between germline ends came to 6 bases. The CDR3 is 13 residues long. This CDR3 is CASSEESTDTQYF. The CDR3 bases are TGCGCCAGCAGCGAGGAAAGCACAGATACGCAGTATTTT.